Each of the 30 T cell receptor beta chains below was sequenced from the same sample in a study of cytomegalovirus exposure and HLA in healthy donors (dated by TCRdb to the late 2010s). The method behind the library was the immunoSEQ multiplex PCR assay. A mixture of 60 forward primers for TCR Vbeta segments and 13 reverse primers for TCR Jbeta segments was used in the multiplex PCR. In TCRdb, the immuneACCESS table is reduced to in-frame sequences with V and J assigned. These tables do not hold every clone; where another copy was compared, an unresolved V gene accounts for under half, and the others remain unexplained. In this sample the table shows under 200,000 clones, 65% to 70% of which occur a single time. The ten largest clones capture roughly 4% of the sample. Material: PBMCs. Receptors were obtained from a young woman in good health and CMV-seropositive.

This clone was counted once. The V gene is TRBV19, the J gene TRBJ1-6; TRBD1 might be the D (5 bases). The CDR3 length is 18 residues. V was clipped by 5 bases and J by 0 bases, with 17 bases between them. Germline CDR1 reads LNHDA; CDR2 reads SQIVND (reference sequence). The chain's CDR3 is CASSGDLRRSSYNSPLHF. The CDR3 DNA is TGTGCCAGTAGTGGGGACTTACGGAGGAGCTCCTATAATTCACCCCTCCACTTT.

This chain connects TRBV6-1 to TRBJ1-2; 7 bases map to TRBD1. Germline V gene lookup returns CDR1 MNHNS and CDR2 SASEGT. V dropped 6 bases and J dropped 6; count of bases not matched to a gene: 10. The CDR3 totals 14 residues. The CDR3 sequence: CASSYRGAQDGYTF. In DNA form, the CDR3 reads TGTGCCAGCAGCTACAGGGGCGCGCAGGATGGCTACACCTTC.

This clone was picked up a small number of times. The chain employs TRBV7-9 and TRBJ2-1, with TRBD2 matching over 8 bases. V gave up 4 bases and J gave up 7 bases; unmatched junction bases: 12. This CDR3 spans 16 amino acids. The germline CDR1 and CDR2 sequences are SEHNR and FQNEAQ (reference sequence). The DNA of the CDR3 is TGTGCCAGCAGCTCGTTTGGCGGGGGGCGGAATAATGAGCAGTTCTTC. This gives the protein CASSSFGGGRNNEQFF.

The rearrangement joins TRBV27 to TRBJ1-4; 7 bases are a match to TRBD1. Trimming cost V 0 bases and J 4 bases; bases outside gene matches: 5. This CDR3 spans 16 amino acids. Germline V lookup: CDR1 MNHEY, CDR2 SMNVEV (reference sequence). The CDR3 spells CASSLSRGGLNEKLFF. The CDR3 region has the DNA TGTGCCAGCAGTTTATCGCGAGGGGGCCTTAATGAAAAACTGTTTTTT.

CDR3 residues: CASSLEKGWGTEAFF. CDR3 coding DNA: TGTGCCAGCAGCTTAGAAAAGGGGTGGGGAACTGAAGCTTTCTTT. The rearrangement uses TRBV7-2 and TRBJ1-1, with a possible D match to TRBD1 (5 bases). Trimming took 1 base from V and 5 from J, leaving 14 bases between them. Germline V gene lookup returns CDR1 SGHTA and CDR2 FQGNSA. This CDR3 has 15 residues.

The sample holds a few counts of this clone. The chain couples TRBV18 to TRBJ1-1; 12 nucleotides line up with TRBD1. The CDR3 runs 16 residues. V trimming: 5 bases; J trimming: 2 bases; junction bases outside the gene matches: 6. Germline-derived CDR1 and CDR2 are KGHSH and LQKENI. The CDR3 nucleotides read TGTGCCAGCTCAAGCATCGGGACAGGGGGCAACACTGAAGCTTTCTTT. As protein: CASSSIGTGGNTEAFF.

The J gene is TRBJ1-1, the V gene TRBV18; D gene uncertain. This CDR3 is 15 amino acids long. Per germline, CDR1 KGHSH and CDR2 LQKENI. V shed 0 bases and J shed 2 bases, with 10 bases lying between them. CDR3 nucleotide sequence: TGTGCCAGCTCACCACCTGGAGGGTTCAACACTGAAGCTTTCTTT. The encoded protein is CASSPPGGFNTEAFF.

V gene TRBV5-3 combines with J gene TRBJ2-7; no clear D gene. TRBV5-3 is sorted into the ORF group, with uncertain function. V shed 5 bases and J shed 0 bases, with 6 bases lying between them. The CDR3 is 12 amino acids. Here the CDR3 DNA reads TGTGCCAGAAGGAGTAGCTCCTACGAGCAGTACTTC. It is translated as CARRSSSYEQYF.

The chain joins TRBV5-1 to TRBJ2-2; D is uncertain. Trimming shortened V by 0 bases and J by 4 bases, and 10 bases separated the two germline ends. This CDR3 contains 15 residues. The germline V gene encodes CDR1 SGHRS and CDR2 YFSETQ. CDR3 bases: TGCGCCAGCAGCTTGGCCCTGGAGTCCACCGGGGAGCTGTTTTTT. As protein: CASSLALESTGELFF.

This clone appeared a single time. J is TRBJ2-7 and V is TRBV9; possibly TRBD2 for D (6 bases). V dropped 4 bases and J dropped 5 bases, with 22 bases sitting between them. CDR1 is SGDLS and CDR2 is YYNGEE in the germline V gene. The CDR3 is 16 residues long. The CDR3, as DNA: TGTGCCAGCAGCCCAGGCTGGGTACTAGCAGCTCACGAGCAGTACTTC. Translation: CASSPGWVLAAHEQYF.

This clone came up a few times. This chain connects TRBV27 to TRBJ2-1; 12 bases are shared with TRBD2. The CDR3 has 15 residues. CDR1 MNHEY and CDR2 SMNVEV come from the germline V gene (reference sequence). V trimming: 0 bases; J trimming: 7 bases; junction bases outside the gene matches: 1. The CDR3 DNA is TGTGCCAGCAGTTTATCGACTAGCGGGAGAAATGAGCAGTTCTTC. This codes for CASSLSTSGRNEQFF.

The chain has TRBV19 and TRBJ1-2, with D perhaps matching TRBD1 (6 bases). CDR3 length: 13 residues. Germline V gives CDR1 LNHDA, CDR2 SQIVND (reference sequence). V dropped 7 bases and J dropped 1 base, with 10 bases sitting between them. The CDR3 sequence: CASNPDSNYGYTF. DNA for the CDR3: TGTGCCAGTAACCCGGACAGTAACTATGGCTACACCTTC.

This clone has a handful of counts. The V call is TRBV28, the J call TRBJ1-2; D possibly corresponds to TRBD1 (5 bases). V lost 6 bases and J lost 4, with 12 bases in between. Germline V gene data show CDR1 as MDHEN and CDR2 as SYDVKM. The CDR3 loop spans 13 amino acids. CDR3 amino acids: CASSRGTAYGYTF. Here the CDR3 DNA reads TGTGCCAGCAGCCGCGGGACCGCCTATGGCTACACCTTC.

This clone was counted only a few times. V and J are TRBV30 and TRBJ2-7; 7 nucleotides agree with TRBD2. Germline CDR1 reads GTSNPN; CDR2 reads SVGIG (reference sequence). The ends lost 1 base at V and 2 bases at J; junction bases unmatched: 5. This CDR3 is 14 amino acids long. DNA of the CDR3: TGTGCCTGGAGTGGAACGGGGGGTGCCTACGAGCAGTACTTC. It codes for CAWSGTGGAYEQYF.

This clone turned up a few times. This chain joins TRBV7-9 and TRBJ2-7, with TRBD1 matching 7 bases. V gave up 5 bases and J gave up 3 bases; unmatched junction bases: 7. Looked up from germline, CDR1 is SEHNR and CDR2 is FQNEAQ (reference sequence). This CDR3 spans 14 amino acids. CDR3 DNA sequence: TGTGCCAGCAGCAACAGGGGTGGCGGCTACGAGCAGTACTTC. It is translated as CASSNRGGGYEQYF.

The chain has TRBV5-5 and TRBJ2-5; D remains ambiguous. The J call could be wrong; TRBJ2-7 is a better fit for the DNA end. CDR3 size: 16 residues. CDR1 SGHKS and CDR2 YYEKEE come from the germline V gene (reference sequence). DNA of the CDR3: TGTGCCAGCATCCCCCCACCAAGCGCGGAACTCTACGAGCAGTACTTC. Its protein is CASIPPPSAELYEQYF.

This chain uses TRBV18 with TRBJ2-6, with TRBD1 identical over 7 bases. The trim removed 2 bases at V and 1 base at J, leaving 5 bases unmatched. The CDR3 consists of 17 residues. The germline CDR1 and CDR2 sequences are KGHSH and LQKENI. The CDR3: CASSPIQGSSGANVLTF. The CDR3 nucleotides read TGTGCCAGCTCACCAATACAGGGGTCTTCTGGGGCCAACGTCCTGACTTTC.

This chain connects TRBV9 to TRBJ2-1, with 14 bases aligning to TRBD2. Germline loops: CDR1 SGDLS, CDR2 YYNGEE. V lost 2 bases and J lost 7; bases outside the gene matches: 11. The CDR3 has 18 amino acids. CDR3 amino acids: CASSVPRLAGGPENEQFF. As DNA, the CDR3 is TGTGCCAGCAGCGTCCCCCGACTAGCGGGAGGGCCAGAAAATGAGCAGTTCTTC.

The table lists this clone with a few counts. This chain uses TRBV27 with TRBJ1-2; D possibly corresponds to TRBD1 (6 bases). The CDR3 has 13 amino acids. Trimming left V 6 bases short and J 2 bases short, with 10 bases between. Looked up from germline, CDR1 is MNHEY and CDR2 is SMNVEV (reference sequence). The CDR3 here is CASRTGQNYGYTF. As DNA, the CDR3 is TGTGCCAGCAGGACGGGACAAAACTATGGCTACACCTTC.

V and J are TRBV7-2 and TRBJ2-1; 8 positions match TRBD2. The CDR3 extends over 15 amino acids. Germline V gene lookup returns CDR1 SGHTA and CDR2 FQGNSA. After removal of 3 bases from V and 5 bases from J, the junction contained 6 bases not matched to a gene. The CDR3 region has the DNA TGTGCCAGCAGCTTGTCGGGAGGGTATGACAATGAGCAGTTCTTC. Translated: CASSLSGGYDNEQFF.

V and J are TRBV27 and TRBJ1-1, with TRBD1 matching 8 bases. The CDR3 sequence is 17 residues long. CDR1 and CDR2 (germline): MNHEY, SMNVEV (reference sequence). Losses at the gene ends were 4 bases for V and 3 bases for J; bases not matched to a gene: 13. The CDR3 DNA sequence: TGTGCCAGCAGTTCTTTAGGACAGGGAAATAAGGACACTGAAGCTTTCTTT. It codes for CASSSLGQGNKDTEAFF.

The chain has TRBV19 and TRBJ1-2; possibly TRBD1 for D (5 bases). The CDR3 runs 13 residues. The V end was cut by 6 bases, the J end by 1 base, with 9 bases between. Looked up from germline, CDR1 is LNHDA and CDR2 is SQIVND (reference sequence). The CDR3 reads CASRIRDNYGYTF. CDR3 bases: TGTGCCAGTAGGATCAGGGATAACTATGGCTACACCTTC. Together with reference TRBV19 and TRBJ1-2, the CDR3 gives the full variable domain: DGGITQSPKYLFRKEGQNVTLSCEQNLNHDAMYWYRQDPGQGLRLIYYSQIVNDFQKGDIAEGYSVSREKKESFPLTVTSAQKNPTAFYLCASRIRDNYGYTFGSGTRLTVV.

This rearrangement joins TRBV9 to TRBJ2-7, with a weak D call TRBD2 (6 bases). Trimming pared 0 bases from V and 1 base from J, leaving 11 bases between. The germline CDR1 and CDR2 sequences are SGDLS and YYNGEE. This CDR3 has 15 amino acids. CDR3 in DNA: TGTGCCAGCAGCGTAGCAATCGGGGGTTCCTACGAGCAGTACTTC. Protein product: CASSVAIGGSYEQYF.

The rearrangement joins TRBV15 to TRBJ1-6; 10 bases are shared with TRBD1. V lost 3 bases, J lost 0 bases, and 8 bases stayed unmatched. The CDR3 extends over 19 amino acids. Germline V gives CDR1 LNHNV, CDR2 YYDKDF (reference sequence). The CDR3 spells CATSRGEDRGSSYNSPLHF. The CDR3 nucleotides read TGTGCCACCAGCAGGGGGGAGGACAGGGGGAGCTCCTATAATTCACCCCTCCACTTT.

The rearrangement uses TRBV27 and TRBJ2-7; the D gene is possibly TRBD2 (6 bases). Trimming removed 4 bases from V and 3 bases from J, with 7 bases in between. CDR3 length: 12 residues. Germline CDR1 MNHEY, CDR2 SMNVEV (reference sequence). CDR3 loop: CASSSGLYEQYF. Here the CDR3 DNA reads TGTGCCAGCAGTTCGGGACTCTACGAGCAGTACTTC.

As to this clone: This same CDR3 is encoded by further DNA sequences in the sample. The chain links TRBV30 to TRBJ1-5; unclear D gene. Trimming took 0 bases from V and 4 from J, leaving 7 bases between them. The CDR3 has 13 amino acids. The germline CDR1 and CDR2 sequences are GTSNPN and SVGIG (reference sequence). CDR3 residues: CAWSVRGNQPQHF. The DNA for the CDR3 is TGTGCCTGGAGTGTTCGAGGGAATCAGCCCCAGCATTTT.

V usage is TRBV19 and J usage is TRBJ1-1; D is unclear. V lost 1 base and J lost 4, with 10 bases in between. Germline V lookup: CDR1 LNHDA, CDR2 SQIVND (reference sequence). There are 14 residues in the CDR3. For the CDR3, the DNA is TGTGCCAGTAGTATAGCTCAGGAGGCCACTGAAGCTTTCTTT. Protein: CASSIAQEATEAFF.

The chain couples TRBV6-5 to TRBJ2-1; weak D call: TRBD2 (5 bases). Trimming stripped 6 bases from V and 0 bases from J, with 9 bases between. Germline CDR1 reads MNHEY; CDR2 reads SVGAGI. CDR3 length: 14 amino acids. CDR3 coding DNA: TGTGCCAGCAGCGTCGGAGGCTCCTACAATGAGCAGTTCTTC. This translates into CASSVGGSYNEQFF.

The chain uses TRBV10-2 and TRBJ1-2; possible D gene TRBD1, 5 bases. Between the trimmed V and J ends, which lost 1 base and 8 bases, there was a span of 8 bases. CDR1 WSHSY and CDR2 SAAADI come from the germline V gene. The CDR3 contains 12 residues. CDR3 region: CASSEFQGGYTF. The CDR3 region has the DNA TGCGCCAGCAGTGAGTTTCAGGGAGGCTACACCTTC.

CDR3 protein: CSVSAGTEAFF. In DNA, the CDR3 is TGCAGCGTTTCCGCGGGGACTGAAGCTTTCTTT. The genes are TRBV29-1 and TRBJ1-1; no firm D call. V was shortened by 5 bases and J by 5 bases, with 9 bases between the two germline ends. This CDR3 has 11 residues. In germline, CDR1 is SQVTM, CDR2 ANQGSEA. The entire variable domain, with the rest obtained from reference TRBV29-1 and TRBJ1-1, is as follows: SAVISQKPSRDICQRGTSLTIQCQVDSQVTMMFWYRQQPGQSLTLIATANQGSEATYESGFVIDKFPISRPNLTFSTLTVSNMSPEDSSIYLCSVSAGTEAFFGQGTRLTVV.